This paragraph reports one T cell receptor beta chain. Its antigen is not identified. 13 Jbeta primers and 60 Vbeta primers were used for the PCR. Repertoires were generated with immunoSEQ multiplex PCR, while TCRdb's copy carries only in-frame clones and drops some. The sample totals about 58,000 clones. This record belongs to a study of cytomegalovirus exposure and HLA in healthy donors. Study summary: In an earlier analysis, 95 million to 130 million unique TCR beta sequences were found from 150 million to 200 million T cells. Study observations and caveats: With later analysis, a missense DCLRE1C variant became linked to TCR beta V- and J-gene trimming. Earlier analysis yielded a pattern in which most TCR beta V segments were productive about 90% or about 30% of the time. In a later analysis, at a false discovery rate of 0.05, about 15,000 TCR beta sequences were associated with HLA alleles.

V lost 3 bases and J lost 7; bases outside the gene matches: 11. The CDR3 spans 15 residues. CDR1 SGHRS and CDR2 YFSETQ come from the germline V gene. The sequence derives from a young woman in good health and CMV-seronegative. The V and J genes are TRBV5-1 and TRBJ2-7, with 9 bases that match TRBD1. Sample: PBMCs. In DNA form, the CDR3 reads TGCGCCAGCAGCTGGGAGGGACAGGGAGCGGCAGAGCAGTACTTC. It is translated as CASSWEGQGAAEQYF. Combining the CDR3 with reference TRBV5-1 and TRBJ2-7 gives the whole variable domain KAGVTQTPRYLIKTRGQQVTLSCSPISGHRSVSWYQQTPGQGLQFLFEYFSETQRNKGNFPGRFSGRQFSNSRSEMNVSTLELGDSALYLCASSWEGQGAAEQYFGPGTRLTVT.